Below are 7 T cell receptor beta chains sequenced from a single sample in a study of technical replicates of blood from several donors. The method was immunoSEQ multiplex PCR; TCRdb's version includes in-frame clones alone and lacks a portion of them. Here the sample spans over 75,000 clones, approximately 96% being singletons. Input material: T cells isolated from PBMCs. These receptors were taken from a human donor in good health.

This chain joins TRBV7-8 and TRBJ2-2; the D gene is possibly TRBD1 (6 bases). V shed 4 bases and J shed 5 bases, with 14 bases lying between them. Germline V gene lookup returns CDR1 SGHVS and CDR2 FQNEAQ. CDR3 length: 15 residues. The CDR3 nucleotides read TGTGCCAGCAGCTCATTCAGGGGAGATACCGGGGAGCTGTTTTTT. Translating gives CASSSFRGDTGELFF.

This clone was seen just once. The chain uses TRBV4-1 and TRBJ2-5; 8 bases match TRBD1. Germline values: CDR1 MGHRA, CDR2 YSYEKL. Unmatched junction bases numbered 10, after V lost 5 bases and J lost 5 bases. This CDR3 has 15 amino acids. Written as DNA, the CDR3 is TGCGCCAGCAGCTCCGCAAAGGGACAGGATGAGACCCAGTACTTC. It encodes CASSSAKGQDETQYF.

This chain links TRBV7-8 with TRBJ2-3, with 7 bases that match TRBD1. The germline V gene has CDR1 SGHVS and CDR2 FQNEAQ. J gave up 4 bases and V 4 bases, and 5 bases lay outside the gene matches. The CDR3 runs to 14 residues. The CDR3 bases are TGTGCCAGCAGCTCCCAGACAGGGTCAGATACGCAGTATTTT. Translation: CASSSQTGSDTQYF.

The chain is built from TRBV25-1 and TRBJ2-7, with D tentatively TRBD2 (6 bases). This CDR3 has 16 amino acids. The germline CDR1 and CDR2 sequences are MGHDK and SYGVNS. The V and J ends lost 4 bases and 2 bases respectively, with 18 bases between them. CDR3 residues: CASSGPDSGFAYEQYF. The CDR3 coding sequence is TGTGCCAGCAGTGGGCCAGATAGCGGTTTTGCCTACGAGCAGTACTTC.

This chain connects TRBV30 to TRBJ1-1; D is uncertain. The germline V gene encodes CDR1 GTSNPN and CDR2 SVGIG (reference sequence). Trimming removed 2 bases from V and 0 bases from J, with 4 bases in between. The CDR3 length is 12 residues. This chain's CDR3 is CAWSPVNTEAFF. DNA of the CDR3: TGTGCCTGGAGTCCAGTGAACACTGAAGCTTTCTTT.

The rearrangement uses TRBV20-1 and TRBJ1-4; no firm D call. The CDR3 extends over 11 amino acids. Germline assignment: CDR1 DFQATT and CDR2 SNEGSKA (reference sequence). Trimming took 5 bases from V and 7 from J, leaving 8 bases between them. CDR3 in amino acids: CSAGQAEKLFF. CDR3 nucleotides: TGCAGTGCTGGCCAGGCTGAAAAACTGTTTTTT.

The chain recombines TRBV29-1 with TRBJ2-1; D is unclear. The germline V gene has CDR1 SQVTM and CDR2 ANQGSEA. The CDR3 totals 12 residues. The V gene lost 2 bases and the J gene lost 6 bases, with 8 bases spanning the gap. CDR3 in amino acids: CSVELVGNEQFF. CDR3 sequence (DNA): TGCAGCGTTGAACTAGTTGGCAATGAGCAGTTCTTC.